What follows are 19 T cell receptor beta chains derived from one specimen sequenced in a study of graft-versus-host responses after intestinal transplantation (TCRdb year 2021). These receptors' antigens are unknown. The method was the immunoSEQ multiplex PCR assay. TCRdb re-hosts the immuneACCESS table, in-frame sequences only. Its copies lack some clones; in the studies checked, an unresolved V gene accounts for under half of them, and the cause for the rest is not known. A total of about 94,000 clones appear in this sample, more than 85% of them only once. 0.5% of the sample is held by the ten biggest clonotypes. In light of the paper, this sample's time point label describes: cells obtained before transplantation from donor or recipient. The sample here was unstimulated CD8+ T cells sorted from spleen or lymph node cells, taken before intestinal transplant. These receptors were obtained from a human donor who received an intestinal transplant.

The chain employs TRBV6-6 and TRBJ1-1; D call uncertain. Germline CDR1 reads MNHNY; CDR2 reads SVGAGI (reference sequence). V lost 7 bases to trimming and J lost 8 bases, with 17 bases between them. The CDR3 has 13 residues. CDR3 DNA: TGTGCCAGCACCTACAGCTTCCCCAAAGAAGCTTTCTTT. Translating it yields CASTYSFPKEAFF.

This clone was seen a single time. The chain has TRBV4-3 and TRBJ2-7; 9 nucleotides align to TRBD1. Trimming removed 4 bases from V and 2 bases from J; junction bases left unmatched: 6. The CDR3 sequence is 15 residues long. The germline V gene has CDR1 LGHNA and CDR2 YSLEER. This CDR3 reads CASSRYRGLTYEQYF. For the CDR3, the DNA is TGCGCCAGCAGCCGATACAGGGGGCTAACCTACGAGCAGTACTTC.

For this clone: This sample also contains other DNA sequences that code for the same CDR3. The chain links TRBV5-1 to TRBJ2-3; D may be TRBD1 (5 bases). CDR1 is SGHRS, CDR2 YFSETQ, per germline. Trimming shortened V by 1 base and J by 0 bases, and 9 bases separated the two germline ends. This CDR3 has 15 amino acids. The CDR3 DNA reads TGCGCCAGCAGCTTGAGACAGCCTAGCACAGATACGCAGTATTTT. Translated: CASSLRQPSTDTQYF.

This clone was counted a single time. The V and J genes are TRBV9 and TRBJ2-1, with D tentatively TRBD2 (6 bases). There are 15 residues in the CDR3. Trimming removed 0 bases from V and 7 bases from J, with 14 bases in between. In germline, CDR1 is SGDLS, CDR2 YYNGEE. CDR3 sequence (DNA): TGTGCCAGCAGCGTAGGACCTCCGGGACTTAATGAGCAGTTCTTC. Translating it yields CASSVGPPGLNEQFF.

The chain employs TRBV5-4 and TRBJ1-2; 12 bases line up with TRBD1. The CDR3 length is 14 residues. Losses at the gene ends were 4 bases for V and 8 bases for J; bases not matched to a gene: 6. Germline CDR1 and CDR2: SGHNT and YYREEE (reference sequence). CDR3 DNA sequence: TGTGCCAGCAGCCCGGGACAGGGGGCGGCCGGCTACACCTTC. This gives the protein CASSPGQGAAGYTF.

This chain links TRBV2 with TRBJ1-2, with no clear D. CDR1 and CDR2 (germline): SNHLY, FYNNEI. The CDR3 runs 16 residues. V lost 7 bases to trimming and J lost 1 base, with 19 bases between them. The CDR3 here is CASNSEYSSLNYGYTF. CDR3 nucleotide sequence: TGTGCCAGCAACTCGGAATACAGTTCCCTTAACTATGGCTACACCTTC.

The chain links TRBV6-1 to TRBJ1-3; D is unresolved. Germline V gene data show CDR1 as MNHNS and CDR2 as SASEGT. The CDR3 spans 14 residues. Between the trimmed V and J ends, which lost 6 bases and 0 bases, there was a span of 9 bases. CDR3 sequence: CASSLLPSGNTIYF. The CDR3 nucleotides are TGTGCCAGCAGCCTCCTCCCCTCTGGAAACACCATATATTTT.

This clone appeared once. V is TRBV7-9 and J is TRBJ2-6, with 7 bases identical to TRBD1. V trimming: 5 bases; J trimming: 2 bases; junction bases outside the gene matches: 6. The germline V gene has CDR1 SEHNR and CDR2 FQNEAQ (reference sequence). This CDR3 region has 16 residues. CDR3 residues: CASSQNRGAGANVLTF. CDR3 sequence (DNA): TGTGCCAGCAGCCAGAACAGGGGCGCTGGGGCCAACGTCCTGACTTTC.

J is TRBJ2-1 and V is TRBV9; 13 bases are a match to TRBD2. V shed 0 bases and J 4 bases; nucleotides not matched to a gene: 13. CDR3 length: 20 residues. Germline lookup yields CDR1 SGDLS and CDR2 YYNGEE. CDR3 residues: CASSVDWVLAGGLNYNEQFF. In nucleotides, the CDR3 is TGTGCCAGCAGCGTAGATTGGGTACTAGCGGGGGGGCTCAATTACAATGAGCAGTTCTTC. Full variable domain (missing parts from reference TRBV9 and TRBJ2-1): DSGVTQTPKHLITATGQRVTLRCSPRSGDLSVYWYQQSLDQGLQFLIQYYNGEERAKGNILERFSAQQFPDLHSELNLSSLELGDSALYFCASSVDWVLAGGLNYNEQFFGPGTRLTVL.

Note on this clone: Other nucleotide sequences in the sample specify the same CDR3. The chain joins TRBV9 to TRBJ2-7; 8 positions agree with TRBD1. Germline V gene lookup returns CDR1 SGDLS and CDR2 YYNGEE. Germline trimming cut 2 bases from V and 2 bases from J; bases unmatched to any gene: 3. This CDR3 comprises 14 residues. The CDR3 region has the DNA TGTGCCAGCAGCGTTGGGACAGGAGCCTACGAGCAGTACTTC. Protein sequence: CASSVGTGAYEQYF.

The rearrangement links TRBV10-3 to TRBJ2-2; D call uncertain. There are 15 residues in the CDR3. In germline, CDR1 is ENHRY, CDR2 SYGVKD. V was cut by 6 bases and J by 3 bases, with 14 bases left in between. In nucleotides, the CDR3 is TGTGCCATCAGCGGGTATAAGTCCCACACCGGGGAGCTGTTTTTT. Its protein is CAISGYKSHTGELFF.

The chain uses TRBV4-1 and TRBJ2-5, with D tentatively TRBD2 (6 bases). V shed 2 bases and J shed 4 bases, with 14 bases lying between them. CDR1 and CDR2 from the germline V gene are MGHRA and YSYEKL. This CDR3 contains 15 residues. The CDR3 loop reads CASSQSMLEGETQYF. DNA of the CDR3: TGCGCCAGCAGCCAAAGTATGTTGGAGGGAGAGACCCAGTACTTC.

Note on this clone: One junction end disagrees with the germline gene, perhaps due to a read error. The rearrangement links TRBV5-1 to TRBJ2-7; 7 positions agree with TRBD2. This CDR3 spans 14 amino acids. Germline assignment: CDR1 SGHRS and CDR2 YFSETQ. The chain's CDR3 is CASSPTSGNYEQCF. Here the CDR3 DNA reads TGCGCCAGCAGCCCAACGAGCGGGAATTACGAGCAGTGCTTC. Drawing the rest from reference TRBV5-1 and TRBJ2-7, the complete variable domain is KAGVTQTPRYLIKTRGQQVTLSCSPISGHRSVSWYQQTPGQGLQFLFEYFSETQRNKGNFPGRFSGRQFSNSRSEMNVSTLELGDSALYLCASSPTSGNYEQCFGPGTRLTVT.

This clone was seen more than once but under ten times. This chain links TRBV5-6 with TRBJ2-5, with 11 positions matching TRBD2. The CDR3 is 14 amino acids. J lost 5 bases, V lost 4 bases, and 4 bases had no gene match. CDR1 SGHDT and CDR2 YYEEEE come from the germline V gene. Here the CDR3 DNA reads TGTGCCAGCAGCACCCTAGCGGGAGGTGAGACCCAGTACTTC. Its protein product is CASSTLAGGETQYF.

Here the CDR3 reads CASSDPDTGFSTDTQYF. The CDR3 DNA follows: TGTGCCAGCAGTGATCCCGACACAGGGTTTTCCACAGATACGCAGTATTTT. The chain combines TRBV2 with TRBJ2-3; possible D gene TRBD1, 6 bases. There are 17 residues in the CDR3. CDR1 is SNHLY, CDR2 FYNNEI, per germline. V was trimmed by 3 bases and J by 2 bases, leaving 18 bases between them.

With respect to this clone: The junction differs from germline at one of its ends, possibly a read error. The V call is TRBV14, the J call TRBJ1-2; D uncertain. The CDR3 sequence is 13 residues long. CDR1 and CDR2 (germline): SGHDN, FVKESK. The CDR3 spells CASSQGPHGGYTF. CDR3 DNA sequence: TGTGCCAGCAGCCAAGGTCCGCACGGAGGATACACTTTC.

The rearrangement links TRBV4-1 to TRBJ2-7; TRBD2 might be the D (7 bases). This CDR3 region has 15 residues. The germline CDR1 and CDR2 sequences are MGHRA and YSYEKL. Trimming left V 1 base short and J 3 bases short, with 13 bases between. Here the CDR3 reads CASSQVGGGSYEQYF. The CDR3 region has the DNA TGCGCCAGCAGCCAAGTAGGGGGGGGAAGCTACGAGCAGTACTTC.

This chain links TRBV4-1 with TRBJ2-3; TRBD2 is a possible D gene (5 bases). Germline V lookup: CDR1 MGHRA, CDR2 YSYEKL. CDR3 length equals 16 residues. V was cut by 1 base and J by 10 bases, with 21 bases left in between. For the CDR3, the DNA is TGCGCCAGCAGCCAAGGTGGTACCGAGTGGGAGCTTTCGCAGTATTTT. Protein: CASSQGGTEWELSQYF.

The chain couples TRBV12-5 to TRBJ2-5, with 12 bases identical to TRBD2. The junction had 10 bases not matched to a gene; V was cut back by 0 bases and J by 5 bases. Germline V lookup: CDR1 LGHNT, CDR2 FRNRAP. There are 18 residues in the CDR3. The CDR3 nucleotides read TGTGCTAGTGGTTTGGTTACAGCTAGCGGGGGGGCCGGGGAGACCCAGTACTTC. Translating gives CASGLVTASGGAGETQYF.